This is a list of T cell receptor beta chains from one sample in a study of siplizumab effects on memory and regulatory T cells. Their target antigens are unknown. This table comes from immunoSEQ multiplex PCR, and its TCRdb copy is limited to in-frame clones, with some not included. The sample lists more than 10,000 clones, less than 40% seen once, with around 10% in the top ten. Sequenced input: CFSE-low (dividing) CD8+ T cells sorted from an allogeneic mixed lymphocyte reaction. These receptor sequences come from a human donor in good health; the cells came from an allogeneic mixed lymphocyte reaction. CDR3s include the opening cysteine and the closing phenylalanine or tryptophan. A D gene is named only where the DNA matches it firmly. Expanded clones are given a class, and other clones once, few, many or no size at all.

d_call: TRBD1
v_call: TRBV7-3
j_call: TRBJ1-1
clone_size: medium-sized
cdr3_nt: TGTGCCAGCAGCTCGACAGGGGAGAACACTGAAGCTTTCTTT
cdr3_aa: CASSSTGENTEAFF

d_call: TRBD2
v_call: TRBV7-6
j_call: TRBJ2-3
clone_size: medium-sized
cdr3_nt: TGTGCCAGCAGCGCACCTGGGGCGGGGGGGCGGCCAGATACGCAGTATTTT
cdr3_aa: CASSAPGAGGRPDTQYF

d_call: TRBD1
v_call: TRBV7-2
j_call: TRBJ1-2
clone_size: few
cdr3_nt: TGTGCCAGCAGCCCGGACAGGGCTCACTATGGCTACACCTTC
cdr3_aa: CASSPDRAHYGYTF

d_call: .
v_call: TRBV9
j_call: TRBJ2-1
clone_size: .
cdr3_nt: TGTGCCAGCAGCGCTCCCCTAGCTATGTATGAGCAGTTCTTC
cdr3_aa: CASSAPLAMYEQFF

d_call: .
v_call: TRBV11-2
j_call: TRBJ2-7
clone_size: .
cdr3_nt: TGTGCCAGCAGCTTTGACTGGAGCTCCTACGAGCAGTACTTC
cdr3_aa: CASSFDWSSYEQYF

d_call: .
v_call: TRBV27
j_call: TRBJ2-7
clone_size: medium-sized
cdr3_nt: TGTGCCAGCGCGTCCTGGGCAGGGTCCGACGAGCAGTACTTC
cdr3_aa: CASASWAGSDEQYF

d_call: TRBD2
v_call: TRBV13
j_call: TRBJ2-1
clone_size: few
cdr3_nt: TGTGCCAGCAGCCCAAGGACTAGCGGGAGCCCTTACAATGAGCAGTTCTTC
cdr3_aa: CASSPRTSGSPYNEQFF

d_call: TRBD2
v_call: TRBV11-2
j_call: TRBJ2-5
clone_size: .
cdr3_nt: TGTGCCAGCAGCTTAGGGGGGGGGACTTTACAAGAGACCCAGTACTTC
cdr3_aa: CASSLGGGTLQETQYF

d_call: .
v_call: TRBV10-1
j_call: TRBJ2-7
clone_size: medium-sized
cdr3_nt: TGCGCCAGCAGTGAGGACAGCAGGACCGAGCAGTACTTC
cdr3_aa: CASSEDSRTEQYF

d_call: TRBD1
v_call: TRBV4-2
j_call: TRBJ1-1
clone_size: .
cdr3_nt: TGTGCCAGCAGCCAAGGGACCGGGACAGGGAGAATTGGTGAAGCTTTCTTT
cdr3_aa: CASSQGTGTGRIGEAFF

d_call: TRBD1
v_call: TRBV2
j_call: TRBJ2-7
clone_size: .
cdr3_nt: TGTGCCAGCACTCCATCCGGGACAGGGTCGTACGAGCAGTACTTC
cdr3_aa: CASTPSGTGSYEQYF

d_call: TRBD1
v_call: TRBV27
j_call: TRBJ2-7
clone_size: .
cdr3_nt: TGTGCCAGCAGTTTGACAGGGGGAGCACTCGGGTACGAGCAGTACTTC
cdr3_aa: CASSLTGGALGYEQYF

d_call: TRBD1
v_call: TRBV27
j_call: TRBJ1-1
clone_size: .
cdr3_nt: TGTGCCAGCAGTTTGAACAGGGGCATGAACACTGAAGCTTTCTTT
cdr3_aa: CASSLNRGMNTEAFF

d_call: .
v_call: TRBV27
j_call: TRBJ2-7
clone_size: medium-sized
cdr3_nt: TGTGCCAGCAGTACTTTGGACAGCCCCTACGAGCAGTACTTC
cdr3_aa: CASSTLDSPYEQYF

d_call: .
v_call: TRBV27
j_call: TRBJ2-7
clone_size: medium-sized
cdr3_nt: TGTGCCAGCAGTTTATCCCCCTCTGCTAATGAGCAGTACTTC
cdr3_aa: CASSLSPSANEQYF

d_call: .
v_call: TRBV27
j_call: TRBJ2-7
clone_size: .
cdr3_nt: TGTGCCAGCAGTAGGGGCTATCCCCCGGGCTACGAGCAGTACTTC
cdr3_aa: CASSRGYPPGYEQYF